The clone carrying this T cell receptor beta chain was seen repeatedly, ten times or more. Its target is unknown. This record belongs to a study of T cells in Graves' hyperthyroidism and ophthalmopathy. Study-wide points: Researchers found most expanded thyroid clonotypes above 0.001 in blood as well.

The CDR3 spans 16 residues. The ends were cut back, 2 bases at V and 4 bases at J, with 18 bases in the middle. Regions amplified from RNA transcripts were the TCR beta CDR3 regions. First-round RT-PCR targeting the TCR CDR3 was performed with the HTBI primer set. TCRdb ran MiXCR on the multiplex PCR reads and lists one entry per CDR3 protein. This repertoire shows some 370,000 distinct CDR3 sequences, more than 12% found once; its top ten account for around 30%. The study based diagnoses on clinical symptoms, serum thyroxine and TRAb, thyroid ultrasound and orbital computed tomography. The TCR was taken from a middle-aged man with Graves' ophthalmopathy. The V and J genes are TRBV12-3 or TRBV12-4 and TRBJ2-7, with D hard to call. The material sequenced was blood. The CDR3 nucleotides read TGTGCCAGCAGTTTAAGGAAGCCTGAAGAAAATTACGAGCAGTACTTC. It translates to CASSLRKPEENYEQYF.